The 24 T cell receptor beta chains below come from one sample, sequenced in a study of shared clonotypes between healthy human individuals. Sequencing was performed with immunoSEQ multiplex PCR; in TCRdb, only in-frame clones are kept and a portion is missing. Here the sample spans 1,500,000 or so clones, around 95% being singletons. Sequences were obtained from naive CD4+ T cells sorted from blood. Subset described: CD45RA+ positively selected. The receptor source for this set is a man aged 25-40 years in good health.

The V call is TRBV5-5, the J call TRBJ1-5, with D maybe TRBD1 (6 bases). The CDR3 is made up of 15 amino acids. The V end lost 3 bases, the J end lost 4 bases, and 14 bases lay between the germline ends. The germline V gene encodes CDR1 SGHKS and CDR2 YYEKEE (reference sequence). CDR3 DNA: TGTGCCAGCAGCTGGGGGGCAGGGCGAAATCAGCCCCAGCATTTT. Its protein product is CASSWGAGRNQPQHF.

V is TRBV19 and J is TRBJ1-2; D is ambiguous. Germline loops: CDR1 LNHDA, CDR2 SQIVND (reference sequence). This CDR3 has 13 residues. Trimming took 5 bases from V and 7 from J, leaving 14 bases between them. The CDR3 DNA follows: TGTGCCAGTAGTGGCCGGCGGAGTGGTGGCTACACCTTC. It specifies CASSGRRSGGYTF.

This chain links TRBV15 with TRBJ2-7; 7 bases agree with TRBD1. CDR1 and CDR2 (germline): LNHNV, YYDKDF (reference sequence). V shed 5 bases and J 0 bases; nucleotides not matched to a gene: 10. The CDR3 runs 16 residues. This chain's CDR3 is CATSPRTGLDSYEQYF. The CDR3 nucleotides read TGTGCCACCAGCCCCCGGACAGGACTTGACTCCTACGAGCAGTACTTC.

The CDR3 nucleotides read TGTGCCTGGACGCCGGGACTAGCGGGAGTCCGGGGGACGCAGTATTTT. It translates to CAWTPGLAGVRGTQYF. The chain uses TRBV30 and TRBJ2-3; 14 positions agree with TRBD2. Trimming removed 4 bases from V and 9 bases from J; junction bases left unmatched: 12. Germline assignment: CDR1 GTSNPN and CDR2 SVGIG (reference sequence). The CDR3 totals 16 residues.

The chain carries TRBV6-1 and TRBJ1-3; 7 nucleotides align to TRBD1. The CDR3 has 14 residues. Trimming took 5 bases from V and 4 from J; bases not matched to a gene: 5. Germline assignment: CDR1 MNHNS and CDR2 SASEGT. This chain's CDR3 is CASSQGDTGNTIYF. CDR3 in DNA: TGTGCCAGCAGTCAGGGGGATACAGGAAACACCATATATTTT.

This chain connects TRBV28 to TRBJ2-3; TRBD1 might be the D (6 bases). The ends were cut back, 3 bases at V and 6 bases at J, with 19 bases in the middle. Germline V gene lookup returns CDR1 MDHEN and CDR2 SYDVKM. The CDR3 runs 16 residues. The CDR3 is CASSFSIRGPLDTQYF. Written as DNA, the CDR3 is TGTGCCAGCAGTTTCTCTATCAGGGGCCCCCTGGATACGCAGTATTTT.

This clone was observed a single time. This chain connects TRBV6-1 to TRBJ2-1; 10 bases are a match to TRBD2. V lost 3 bases to trimming and J lost 3 bases; unmatched junction nucleotides: 11. CDR1 and CDR2 (germline): MNHNS, SASEGT. The CDR3 is 18 amino acids. The CDR3 nucleotides are TGTGCCAGCAGTGACACATGGAGGACTAGCGGCTACTACAATGAGCAGTTCTTC. It translates to CASSDTWRTSGYYNEQFF.

The chain has TRBV11-3 and TRBJ2-1; TRBD2 matches 7 bases. With 5 bases clipped from V and 8 bases from J, the junction kept 15 bases outside the gene matches. CDR1 SGHNT and CDR2 YENEEA come from the germline V gene. The CDR3 runs 16 residues. The CDR3 region is CASSPRWGGSGDEQFF. DNA for the CDR3: TGTGCCAGCAGCCCTAGATGGGGCGGGAGTGGGGATGAGCAGTTCTTC.

The chain uses TRBV6-1 and TRBJ1-2; D might be TRBD1 (5 bases). The CDR3 is made up of 13 amino acids. The V end lost 5 bases, the J end lost 2 bases, and 9 bases lay between the germline ends. Germline V gene lookup returns CDR1 MNHNS and CDR2 SASEGT. In nucleotides, the CDR3 is TGTGCCAGCAGTCCAACAGGCAACTATGGCTACACCTTC. Protein sequence: CASSPTGNYGYTF.

The chain recombines TRBV5-4 with TRBJ2-3, with TRBD2 identical over 11 bases. Germline V CDR1 and CDR2: SGHNT, YYREEE (reference sequence). The J segment lost 0 bases and the V segment lost 4 bases, leaving 7 bases of the junction unmatched. CDR3 length equals 17 residues. The CDR3 here is CASSSTGTSGSTDTQYF. The CDR3 DNA reads as TGTGCCAGCAGCAGTACCGGGACTAGCGGAAGCACAGATACGCAGTATTTT.

With respect to this clone: The identical CDR3 is also encoded by other nucleotide sequences in the sample. In DNA, the CDR3 is TGTGCCAGCAGTGCTAGCGGGAGCTCCTACAATGAGCAGTTCTTC. This codes for CASSASGSSYNEQFF. V is TRBV2 and J is TRBJ2-1; 10 bases fit TRBD2. After removal of 4 bases from V and 0 bases from J, the junction contained 0 bases not matched to a gene. The CDR3 consists of 15 residues. From germline, CDR1 is SNHLY and CDR2 FYNNEI.

This rearrangement joins TRBV9 to TRBJ2-2; possibly TRBD1 for D (6 bases). The ends were cut back, 0 bases at V and 1 base at J, with 13 bases in the middle. Germline V gene sequence: CDR1 SGDLS, CDR2 YYNGEE. The CDR3 consists of 17 residues. For the CDR3, the DNA is TGTGCCAGCAGCGTAGCTGGGACACCTCTGAACACCGGGGAGCTGTTTTTT. It specifies CASSVAGTPLNTGELFF.

The gene calls are TRBV18 and TRBJ2-2, with 8 bases that match TRBD2. With V trimmed by 3 bases and J by 6 bases, 12 bases remained unmatched. CDR3 size: 17 residues. Germline CDR1 reads KGHSH; CDR2 reads LQKENI. CDR3 protein: CASSPYSGERKAGELFF. CDR3 nucleotide sequence: TGTGCCAGCTCACCTTATAGCGGGGAGCGGAAGGCCGGGGAGCTGTTTTTT.

The CDR3 sequence: CASSRQGQPQHF. CDR3 coding DNA: TGTGCCAGCAGTCGACAAGGGCAGCCCCAGCATTTT. The rearrangement joins TRBV28 to TRBJ1-5; D unclear. Germline assignment: CDR1 MDHEN and CDR2 SYDVKM. This CDR3 region has 12 residues. V shed 5 bases and J shed 7 bases, with 9 bases lying between them.

The rearrangement uses TRBV19 and TRBJ2-1, with D perhaps given as TRBD1 or TRBD2 (5 bases each). V lost 5 bases, J lost 5 bases, and 16 bases lay in between. This CDR3 is 15 amino acids long. Germline V gene sequence: CDR1 LNHDA, CDR2 SQIVND (reference sequence). CDR3 coding DNA: TGTGCCAGTAGTGTCCGGGACCAACATAACAATGAGCAGTTCTTC. It is translated as CASSVRDQHNNEQFF.

V is TRBV2 and J is TRBJ2-7, with TRBD1 as a possible D gene (7 bases). Deletions cut 6 bases from V and 6 bases from J, with 18 bases between. The CDR3 runs 14 residues. Germline assignment: CDR1 SNHLY and CDR2 FYNNEI. The CDR3 DNA reads TGTGCCAGCAGGGGGGGACAGTATGAAGGCGAGCAGTACTTC. Translating gives CASRGGQYEGEQYF.

This sequence joins TRBV28 and TRBJ1-2, with D perhaps TRBD1 (6 bases). The CDR3 has 14 amino acids. V lost 6 bases and J 4 bases, leaving 15 bases between the germline ends. The germline gives CDR1 MDHEN, CDR2 SYDVKM. For the CDR3, the DNA is TGTGCCAGCAGCTCCCGGGGGCGCAGCTATGGCTACACCTTC. Encoded protein: CASSSRGRSYGYTF.

The chain has TRBV28 and TRBJ1-5, with a possible D match to TRBD1 (5 bases). CDR1 MDHEN and CDR2 SYDVKM come from the germline V gene. V was cut by 8 bases and J by 10 bases, with 18 bases left in between. This CDR3 has 13 residues. The CDR3 region is CASRDGLRYPQHF. The CDR3 DNA follows: TGTGCCAGCCGGGACGGTTTAAGATATCCCCAGCATTTT.

The V call is TRBV19, the J call TRBJ2-1; 9 nucleotides agree with TRBD2. The CDR3 is 15 amino acids. V shed 8 bases and J 8 bases; nucleotides not matched to a gene: 13. Germline V gene lookup returns CDR1 LNHDA and CDR2 SQIVND (reference sequence). The CDR3 DNA sequence: TGTGCCAGTGTGGCGACTAGCGGCGGGCCCTATGAGCAGTTCTTC. Protein product: CASVATSGGPYEQFF.

This rearrangement joins TRBV7-9 to TRBJ2-1, with D unclear. The CDR3 consists of 13 residues. Trimming stripped 8 bases from V and 8 bases from J, with 16 bases between. Germline-derived CDR1 and CDR2 are SEHNR and FQNEAQ (reference sequence). The CDR3 DNA reads as TGTGCCAGCCGAATTTACTCCCGAGATGAGCAGTTCTTC. This encodes CASRIYSRDEQFF.

This chain joins TRBV18 and TRBJ1-2, with D hard to call. CDR3 length: 18 amino acids. With 3 bases removed from V and 0 bases from J, the gap between germline ends came to 20 bases. The germline CDR1 and CDR2 sequences are KGHSH and LQKENI. The CDR3: CASSPLRVDGVANYGYTF. The CDR3 DNA follows: TGTGCCAGCTCACCCCTTCGGGTGGACGGAGTAGCTAACTATGGCTACACCTTC.

This rearrangement joins TRBV12-5 to TRBJ2-3, with D unresolved. The CDR3 runs to 13 residues. Per germline, CDR1 LGHNT and CDR2 FRNRAP. Trimming took 3 bases from V and 6 from J, leaving 10 bases between them. Written as DNA, the CDR3 is TGTGCTAGTGGTTTATACAACTCGGATACGCAGTATTTT. Translating gives CASGLYNSDTQYF.

The chain combines TRBV14 with TRBJ1-2; D is undetermined. Germline CDR1 reads SGHDN; CDR2 reads FVKESK. V was cut by 4 bases and J by 1 base, with 7 bases left in between. The CDR3 sequence is 13 residues long. The CDR3 nucleotides are TGTGCCAGCAGCCTGGGGATTAACTATGGCTACACCTTC. Protein: CASSLGINYGYTF.

V and J are TRBV6-5 and TRBJ1-5, with unresolved D. V lost 0 bases and J lost 5, with 8 bases in between. CDR1 MNHEY and CDR2 SVGAGI come from the germline V gene. The CDR3 totals 14 residues. The CDR3 sequence: CASSYSTSDQPQHF. CDR3 nucleotides: TGTGCCAGCAGTTACTCGACCAGTGATCAGCCCCAGCATTTT.